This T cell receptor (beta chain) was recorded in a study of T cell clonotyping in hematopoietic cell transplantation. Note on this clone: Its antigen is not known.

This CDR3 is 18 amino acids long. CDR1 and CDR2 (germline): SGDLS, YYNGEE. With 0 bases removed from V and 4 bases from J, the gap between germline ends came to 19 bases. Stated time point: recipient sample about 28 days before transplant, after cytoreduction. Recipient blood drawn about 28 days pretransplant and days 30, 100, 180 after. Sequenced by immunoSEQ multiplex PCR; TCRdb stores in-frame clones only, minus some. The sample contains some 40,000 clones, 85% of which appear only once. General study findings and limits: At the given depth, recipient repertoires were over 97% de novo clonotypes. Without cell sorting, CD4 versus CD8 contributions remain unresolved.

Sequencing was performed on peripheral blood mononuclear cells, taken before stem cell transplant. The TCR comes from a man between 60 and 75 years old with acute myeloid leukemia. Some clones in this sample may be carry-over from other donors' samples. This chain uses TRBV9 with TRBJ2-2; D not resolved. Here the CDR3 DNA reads TGTGCCAGCAGCGTAGGCCTGGCCCAATCTCGCCCCACCGGGGAGCTGTTTTTT. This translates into CASSVGLAQSRPTGELFF.